This TCR beta chain was obtained from a study of CD8+ T cells in alopecia areata. RNA was isolated and reverse transcribed to cDNA, the sequencing template. This table comes from immunoSEQ multiplex PCR, and its TCRdb copy is limited to in-frame clones, with some not included. The profile shows about 150,000 clones, 40% to 60% of them singletons. Germline lookup yields CDR1 MDHEN and CDR2 SYDVKM. V shed 3 bases and J shed 7 bases, with 13 bases lying between them. The CDR3 totals 13 residues. Sorting separated CD4+ and CD8+ T cells out of PBMCs. The sample was CD8+ T cells sorted from blood, taken at week 0. The TCR originated in a human donor with alopecia areata. V usage is TRBV28 and J usage is TRBJ2-7; D perhaps matches TRBD1 (7 bases). Here the CDR3 reads CASSLDAGGEQYF. CDR3 coding DNA: TGTGCCAGCAGTTTGGACGCAGGGGGGGAGCAGTACTTC.